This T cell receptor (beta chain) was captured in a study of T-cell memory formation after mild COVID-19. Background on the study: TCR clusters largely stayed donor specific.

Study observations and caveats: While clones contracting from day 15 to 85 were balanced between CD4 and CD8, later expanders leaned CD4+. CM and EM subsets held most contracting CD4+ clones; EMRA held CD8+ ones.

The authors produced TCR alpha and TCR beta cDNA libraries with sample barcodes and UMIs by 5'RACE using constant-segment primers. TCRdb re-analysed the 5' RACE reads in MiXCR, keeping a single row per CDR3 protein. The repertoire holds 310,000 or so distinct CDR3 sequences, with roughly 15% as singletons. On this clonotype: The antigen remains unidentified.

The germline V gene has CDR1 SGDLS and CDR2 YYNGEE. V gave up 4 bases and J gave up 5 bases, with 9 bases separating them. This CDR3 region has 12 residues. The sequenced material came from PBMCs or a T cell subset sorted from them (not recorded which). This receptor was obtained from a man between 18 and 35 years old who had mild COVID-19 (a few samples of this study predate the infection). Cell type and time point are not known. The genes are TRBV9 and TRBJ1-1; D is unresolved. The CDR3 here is CASSSQLTEAFF. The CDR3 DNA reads TGTGCCAGCAGCTCCCAGTTGACTGAAGCTTTCTTT.